Below, one T cell receptor beta chain is given with its context. The data were obtained in a study of cytomegalovirus exposure and HLA in healthy donors. PCR employed 60 Vbeta and 13 Jbeta primers. Sequencing was performed with immunoSEQ multiplex PCR; in TCRdb, only in-frame clones are kept and a portion is missing. Of a few hundred thousand clones listed, 70% to 85% were seen once; the top ten hold about 0.22%. This CDR3 comprises 12 residues. Germline lookup yields CDR1 SEHNR and CDR2 FQNEAQ (reference sequence). V lost 1 base and J lost 9, with 7 bases in between. Sequenced input: PBMCs. This sequence originates from a girl aged 2-10 years in good health and CMV-seronegative. The chain couples TRBV7-9 to TRBJ2-1; possible D gene TRBD2, 5 bases. The CDR3 reads CASSLGRGEQFF. In DNA form, the CDR3 reads TGTGCCAGCAGCTTAGGTCGGGGTGAGCAGTTCTTC.